The rows below give T cell receptor beta chains drawn from one sample of a study of beta chain features in type 1 diabetes. Assay: immunoSEQ multiplex PCR; the TCRdb copy retains only in-frame clones and omits some. The sample has over 500,000 clones, about a sixth seen once. Sequenced: naive CD4+ T cells from blood. The receptors originated from a man aged 18-30 years in good health. Each CDR3 is given with its conserved first and last residue. The D gene is left open where the match is weak. Size tells how often a clone was seen (once, few, many) or the class of an expanded clone, and some rows leave it out.

DNA,CDR3,V,length,size,D,J
TGTGCCTGGAGTGTCACGGCCGGGGAGCTGTTTTTT,CAWSVTAGELFF,TRBV30,12,.,.,TRBJ2-2
TGCAGCGGTGAGGGGGGGAGCCACGAGCAGTACTTC,CSGEGGSHEQYF,TRBV29-1,12,.,.,TRBJ2-7
TGTGCCAGCAGCGTGGACAGGCTAGCCAAAAACATTCAGTACTTC,CASSVDRLAKNIQYF,TRBV7-9,15,few,TRBD1,TRBJ2-4
TGTGCCAGCAAACTCGAACAGAGGGCTTTCTTT,CASKLEQRAFF,TRBV2,11,.,.,TRBJ1-1
TGCGCCAGCTCCAGGGACAGGTACACAGATACGCAGTATTTT,CASSRDRYTDTQYF,TRBV5-1,14,.,TRBD1,TRBJ2-3
TGTGCCAGCACTCCGCACCGACAGGCGAACTATGGCTACACCTTC,CASTPHRQANYGYTF,TRBV2,15,.,.,TRBJ1-2
TGTGCCAGCAGCTTGATCGCTAGCGGGCTGCCTAGTGAGCAGTTCTTC,CASSLIASGLPSEQFF,TRBV5-4,16,few,TRBD2,TRBJ2-1
TGTGCCAGTAGATTGCGGGGGGGTAATTCACCCCTCCACTTT,CASRLRGGNSPLHF,TRBV25-1,14,few,.,TRBJ1-6
TGTGCCAGCAGCGACGGTGAAAAACTGTTTTTT,CASSDGEKLFF,TRBV9,11,few,.,TRBJ1-4
TGTGCCAGCAGTGGACCACCGGACACTGAAGCTTTCTTT,CASSGPPDTEAFF,TRBV25-1,13,once,.,TRBJ1-1
TGTGCCAGCAGCACACCCTCCCCGGGACAGTACAATCAGCCCCAGCATTTT,CASSTPSPGQYNQPQHF,TRBV28,17,.,TRBD1,TRBJ1-5
TGTGCCATCCAACAGGTTAACTATGGCTACACCTTC,CAIQQVNYGYTF,TRBV10-3,12,.,.,TRBJ1-2
TGTGCCAGCAGCTTAACGGCAGGGATGGGAATGAACACTGAAGCTTTCTTT,CASSLTAGMGMNTEAFF,TRBV7-3,17,few,.,TRBJ1-1
TGTGCCAGCAGCAAAGGGGACAGGGGGACCGGGGAGCTGTTTTTT,CASSKGDRGTGELFF,TRBV21-1,15,.,.,TRBJ2-2
TGCGCCAGCAGCTTGCCCAGTTCCTACGAGCAGTACTTC,CASSLPSSYEQYF,TRBV5-1,13,.,.,TRBJ2-7
TGCGCCAGCAGATTCAGACAGGGGGCGAGGGAGCAGTACTTC,CASRFRQGAREQYF,TRBV5-1,14,few,TRBD1,TRBJ2-7
TGTGCCAGCAGCTTGTCAGCCTACCCCACAGCCAAAAACATTCAGTACTTC,CASSLSAYPTAKNIQYF,TRBV7-9,17,.,.,TRBJ2-4
TGTGCCAGCAGGGAGCGGGGTGGAAAGGATGAGCAGTTCTTC,CASRERGGKDEQFF,TRBV7-3,14,.,TRBD2,TRBJ2-1
TGTGCCATCAGTGAGAGACCTAACGAGCAGTACTTC,CAISERPNEQYF,TRBV10-3,12,.,.,TRBJ2-7
TGTGCCAGCAGACCACAGGGCTCTCTTAACTATGGCTACACCTTC,CASRPQGSLNYGYTF,TRBV28,15,.,.,TRBJ1-2
TGTGCCAGCCTAATGGGGACAGGTGCCTACGAGCAGTACTTC,CASLMGTGAYEQYF,TRBV2,14,few,TRBD1,TRBJ2-7
TGTGCCATCAGAGCTCCCGCCTACGAGCAGTACTTC,CAIRAPAYEQYF,TRBV10-3,12,few,.,TRBJ2-7
TGTGCCAGCAGCGGGGGACTAGCGGAGACCCGAGCCTACGAGCAGTACTTC,CASSGGLAETRAYEQYF,TRBV5-6,17,.,TRBD2,TRBJ2-7
TGCGCCAGCAGCTTGTTATCCGGGACCGAAAAACTGTTTTTT,CASSLLSGTEKLFF,TRBV5-1,14,.,.,TRBJ1-4
TGTGCCACCAGCAGAGATTCCAGGGGCTACGAGCAGTACTTC,CATSRDSRGYEQYF,TRBV15,14,.,.,TRBJ2-7
TGTGCCATCAGCTTGGGACAGATGAACACTGAAGCTTTCTTT,CAISLGQMNTEAFF,TRBV10-3,14,few,TRBD1,TRBJ1-1
TGTGCCAGCAGCTCCCTTGGACGAGGCTCCTACAATGAGCAGTTCTTC,CASSSLGRGSYNEQFF,TRBV7-6,16,few,.,TRBJ2-1
TGCGCCAGCAGTCAATTCGGGACAGGGGAGTTCTATGGCTACACCTTC,CASSQFGTGEFYGYTF,TRBV23-1,16,.,TRBD1,TRBJ1-2
TGCGCCAGCAGCTTGTGGGTAGCGGGAGACTCCTACGAGCAGTACTTC,CASSLWVAGDSYEQYF,TRBV5-1,16,.,TRBD2,TRBJ2-7
TGCGCCAGCAGCTTGCCGGGCCCGTCGAACACTGAAGCTTTCTTT,CASSLPGPSNTEAFF,TRBV5-1,15,few,.,TRBJ1-1
TGCGCCAGCAGCGAACAGGGGGACTCCTACGAGCAGTACTTC,CASSEQGDSYEQYF,TRBV5-1,14,.,TRBD1,TRBJ2-7